This T cell receptor (beta chain) derives from a study of shared clonotypes between healthy human individuals (dated by TCRdb to 2018 to 2020). About the investigation overall: A couple of women and a few men aged 18 to 49 years were included in the cohort. For each donor, CD4 naive and CD4 memory were each run on three plates, CD8 naive on two plates, and CD8 memory on one plate. Blood TCR repertoires of several healthy adults were deeply sequenced to estimate repertoire size and the extent of clonotype sharing between individuals. Libraries were prepared and TCR repertoires were sequenced by different laboratories using diverse techniques, in order to increase sequencing depth and limit assay-specific biases. Per donor, leukapheresis produced somewhere between about 0.9 and 9.5 billion PBMCs.

Using the deep immunoSEQ assay, TCR CDR3 regions were amplified from genomic DNA by multiplex PCR. For each cell subset, the extracted genomic DNA was distributed evenly across all wells of several immunoSEQ 96-well plates, and each plate served as one replicate. For sorted subsets, each replicate PCR was loaded with approximately 0.2 ug genomic DNA, equivalent to 25,000 to 35,000 T cell genomes. Purified libraries were quantified with a Qubit 3.0 fluorometer, sized on a Bioanalyzer 2100, and re-quantified with the KAPA Library Quantification kit. A separate single-read 150-cycle Illumina NextSeq 550 flow cell was used to sequence each immunoSEQ 96-well plate. The authors' pipeline ran thus. Because the immunoSEQ output held only junctional sequences and lacked quality scores, the filtering could not match the filtering applied to full-length reads. To assign V/J genes and CDR3, sequences were annotated using PyIR, a Python wrapper for IgBLAST v1.9, with IMGT germline references. Reads were removed for weak V/J assignments (E-value above 1e-6), missing CDR3, stop codons, out-of-frame junctions, or ambiguous translated residues. V3J clonotypes were defined as sequences sharing the same inferred V gene, J gene, and CDR3 amino acid sequence. The percentage overlap between two repertoires was calculated by dividing the number of shared unique clonotypes by the size of the smaller repertoire. RTK rarefaction, the Chao1 estimator, and Recon v2.1 estimates of unobserved clonotypes were used to assess repertoire richness. For all TCRbeta clonotypes obtained by the gDNA method from a few donors, generation probabilities were computed with OLGA. Imported from immuneACCESS, the table was reduced by TCRdb to in-frame sequences with V and J called. These copies leave out some clones; in studies compared against another copy, an unresolved V gene accounts for under half, and the cause of the remainder is not known. The V and J calls and clone size come from that table; D and trimming were worked out from the DNA. The sample records approximately 620,000 clones, almost 97% of which are singletons. The ten largest clones capture 0.057% of the sample.

The donors were healthy, HIV-negative adults with no recently reported acute infections or vaccinations. All donors were Caucasian adults living in Nashville, Tennessee, USA. CD4+ T cells were enriched by magnetic negative selection, after which naive cells were positively selected on CD45RA and the negative fraction was taken as the memory subset. After blood collection by leukapheresis, PBMCs were isolated using Ficoll-Histopaque density gradient centrifugation and then cryopreserved in the vapor phase of liquid nitrogen. Purity and quantity of every magnetically sorted T cell population were checked by analytical flow cytometry. Each sorted fraction had its genomic DNA isolated and then quantified by UV absorbance on a Nanodrop 2000c. Overall study outcomes, separate from this receptor: Based on pairwise subsampling, the degree of clonotype sharing among donors was expected to be affected by sequencing depth. Because the study included a small number of donors, the genetic and exposure-history diversity represented was limited. Even with the large sequencing depth, rarefaction of the sorted-subset datasets indicated that sequencing was incomplete. Compared with non-shared clonotypes, clonotypes shared by all four sorted-subset donors had higher generation probabilities. Sampling was restricted to blood, and TCR repertoires in tissue are likely to differ from TCR repertoires in blood. Sharing across a few donors was observed for about 5% of naive CD4, over 3% of naive CD8, about 2.5% of memory CD4, and about 0.4% of memory CD8 clonotypes. Estimated clonotype richness was generally larger for naive than for memory subsets.

The V end gives up 2 bases and the J end 9 bases, leaving 13 bases in the junction not matched to a gene. The CDR1 and CDR2 encoded by the germline V gene are MDHEN and SYDVKM. The cysteine opens and the phenylalanine closes a CDR3 of 16 amino acids. Solely the CDR3 DNA is kept, with 48 bases framed from the first base. In the case of this clone: Its antigen remains undetermined. No base quality information exists; no much larger clone differs at one position.

This TCR came from a woman in her 30s in good health. In this chain, TRBV28 is recombined with TRBJ1-5; 7 nucleotides in the junction match TRBD1. Sequences were obtained from naive CD4+ T cells sorted from blood. The cell subset or site label here, explained by the study, means: CD45RA+ positively selected. The CDR3 reads CASSLQRNPGGVPQHF. The nucleotide sequence is TGTGCCAGCAGTTTACAAAGGAATCCAGGGGGTGTGCCCCAGCATTTT. Where the CDR3 stops, the reference TRBV28 and TRBJ1-5 genes take over; the full variable domain is DVKVTQSSRYLVKRTGEKVFLECVQDMDHENMFWYRQDPGLGLRLIYFSYDVKMKEKGDIPEGYSVSREKKERFSLILESASTNQTSMYLCASSLQRNPGGVPQHFGDGTRLSIL.